This T cell receptor beta chain is drawn from a study of T cell changes during pregnancy in multiple sclerosis. This clone occurred once. Sequencing used immunoSEQ multiplex PCR; TCRdb keeps in-frame clones, though not all of them. The table includes 70,000 to 100,000 clones, 85% to 95% detected once. Trimming cost V 3 bases and J 1 base; bases outside gene matches: 5. Germline CDR1 is KGHSH and CDR2 is LQKENI. The CDR3 consists of 16 residues. The chain couples TRBV18 to TRBJ1-1; 10 nucleotides match TRBD1. The TCR was taken from a female donor with multiple sclerosis, enrolled in a pregnancy study. Sequenced here: peripheral blood, sampled in the first trimester of pregnancy. The CDR3 sequence is CASSPGQGPTNTEAFF. The CDR3 coding sequence is TGTGCCAGCTCACCGGGACAGGGGCCGACGAACACTGAAGCTTTCTTT.